Presented here are 32 T cell receptor beta chains from one specimen sequenced in a study of shared clonotypes between healthy human individuals. TCRdb keeps only in-frame clones here, not all; method: immunoSEQ multiplex PCR. The data contain some 2,400,000 clones, approximately 96% of them singletons. Sequenced: naive CD4+ T cells sorted from blood. Regarding subset: CD45RA+ positively selected. The origin of the receptors is a man younger than 30 in good health.

Concerning this clone itself: The sample has other DNA sequences that encode this CDR3 too. V gene TRBV18 combines with J gene TRBJ2-7, with D possibly TRBD2 on 6 matching bases. Germline lookup yields CDR1 KGHSH and CDR2 LQKENI. Trimming pared 3 bases from V and 2 bases from J, leaving 11 bases between. This CDR3 contains 14 residues. The CDR3 loop is CASSPSGGTYEQYF. As DNA, the CDR3 is TGTGCCAGCTCACCGTCCGGGGGTACCTACGAGCAGTACTTC.

The V and J genes are TRBV19 and TRBJ2-1, with 8 bases aligning to TRBD2. J gave up 6 bases and V 5 bases, and 3 bases lay outside the gene matches. The CDR3 runs 13 residues. Germline V gene lookup returns CDR1 LNHDA and CDR2 SQIVND (reference sequence). CDR3 amino acids: CASSFGTSNEQFF. The CDR3 DNA sequence: TGTGCCAGTAGTTTTGGGACTAGCAATGAGCAGTTCTTC.

This rearrangement joins TRBV30 to TRBJ2-1; D is unresolved. The germline gives CDR1 GTSNPN, CDR2 SVGIG (reference sequence). There are 10 residues in the CDR3. V shed 5 bases and J shed 7 bases, with 6 bases lying between them. For the CDR3, the DNA is TGTGCCTGGGGGTGGAATGAGCAGTTCTTC. Translating it yields CAWGWNEQFF.

A remark on this clone: Other nucleotide sequences in the sample specify the same CDR3. The chain recombines TRBV4-1 with TRBJ2-5; the D is unclear. V lost 4 bases, J lost 3 bases, and 9 bases lay in between. Germline CDR1 MGHRA, CDR2 YSYEKL. CDR3 length equals 13 residues. The CDR3 coding sequence is TGCGCCAGCAGCCTTGGGTTAGAAGAGACCCAGTACTTC. Translation gives CASSLGLEETQYF.

This clone came up a few times. The V gene is TRBV11-2, the J gene TRBJ2-5, with TRBD2 as a possible D gene (5 bases). Germline CDR1 and CDR2: SGHAT and FQNNGV. The V end lost 1 base, the J end lost 0 bases, and 12 bases lay between the germline ends. The CDR3 length is 16 residues. In DNA, the CDR3 is TGTGCCAGCAGCTTAGCGTCAGGACTTTACCAAGAGACCCAGTACTTC. It encodes CASSLASGLYQETQYF.

The rearrangement links TRBV19 to TRBJ2-1; tentatively, D is TRBD1 (5 bases). V was cut by 4 bases and J by 1 base, with 11 bases left in between. CDR3 length equals 15 residues. In germline, CDR1 is LNHDA, CDR2 SQIVND (reference sequence). The CDR3 DNA reads TGTGCCAGTAGTAAGGGGTCAGGGTCCTACAATGAGCAGTTCTTC. Its translation: CASSKGSGSYNEQFF.

This clone was seen once. The J gene is TRBJ2-2, the V gene TRBV5-5; 10 bases line up with TRBD1. Trimming took 4 bases from V and 1 from J; bases not matched to a gene: 4. Germline CDR1 is SGHKS and CDR2 is YYEKEE (reference sequence). This CDR3 region has 16 residues. CDR3 loop: CASSPGQGMNTGELFF. For the CDR3, the DNA is TGTGCCAGCAGCCCGGGACAGGGGATGAACACCGGGGAGCTGTTTTTT.

This rearrangement joins TRBV18 to TRBJ1-4, with D maybe TRBD1 (5 bases). Trimming stripped 2 bases from V and 4 bases from J, with 11 bases between. The CDR3 contains 15 residues. Germline loops: CDR1 KGHSH, CDR2 LQKENI. CDR3 nucleotides: TGTGCCAGCTCACCAGGAAGGGGCCTTAATGAAAAACTGTTTTTT. Its protein is CASSPGRGLNEKLFF.

This rearrangement joins TRBV5-4 to TRBJ2-5; D might be TRBD2 (6 bases). Per the germline V gene, CDR1 is SGHNT and CDR2 is YYREEE (reference sequence). The V end was cut by 4 bases, the J end by 4 bases, with 17 bases between. The length of the CDR3 is 15 residues. DNA for the CDR3: TGTGCCAGCAGCCAAGGGACTCCGAGCGGAGAGACCCAGTACTTC. This codes for CASSQGTPSGETQYF.

This clone showed up just once. This rearrangement joins TRBV19 to TRBJ1-2; D unclear. The length of the CDR3 is 13 residues. CDR1 is LNHDA and CDR2 is SQIVND in the germline V gene (reference sequence). Between the trimmed V and J ends, which lost 11 bases and 1 base, there was a span of 14 bases. DNA of the CDR3: TGTGCCTCGCAGAGAGCCCTTAACTATGGCTACACCTTC. Translated, it gives CASQRALNYGYTF. The variable domain in full, with the rest retrieved from reference TRBV19 and TRBJ1-2, is DGGITQSPKYLFRKEGQNVTLSCEQNLNHDAMYWYRQDPGQGLRLIYYSQIVNDFQKGDIAEGYSVSREKKESFPLTVTSAQKNPTAFYLCASQRALNYGYTFGSGTRLTVV.

The genes are TRBV11-3 and TRBJ1-1; D remains ambiguous. From germline, CDR1 is SGHNT and CDR2 YENEEA. V was shortened by 1 base and J by 8 bases, with 11 bases between the two germline ends. This CDR3 contains 13 residues. CDR3 amino acids: CASSLGHPGEAFF. For the CDR3, the DNA is TGTGCCAGCAGCTTAGGTCATCCGGGGGAAGCTTTCTTT. Variable domain in full (rest from reference TRBV11-3 and TRBJ1-1): EAGVVQSPRYKIIEKKQPVAFWCNPISGHNTLYWYLQNLGQGPELLIRYENEEAVDDSQLPKDRFSAERLKGVDSTLKIQPAELGDSAVYLCASSLGHPGEAFFGQGTRLTVV.

Note on this clone: Distinct nucleotide sequences in the sample also encode this CDR3. V and J are TRBV30 and TRBJ2-7; D not certain. The CDR3 length is 11 residues. The V end lost 3 bases, the J end lost 0 bases, and 3 bases lay between the germline ends. Germline loops: CDR1 GTSNPN, CDR2 SVGIG (reference sequence). The CDR3 DNA sequence: TGTGCCTGGAGCACCTCCTACGAGCAGTACTTC. This gives the protein CAWSTSYEQYF. Full variable domain (rest looked up from reference TRBV30 and TRBJ2-7): SQTIHQWPATLVQPVGSPLSLECTVEGTSNPNLYWYRQAAGRGLQLLFYSVGIGQISSEVPQNLSASRPQDRQFILSSKKLLLSDSGFYLCAWSTSYEQYFGPGTRLTVT.

The J gene is TRBJ1-2, the V gene TRBV5-4; unclear D gene. V lost 4 bases and J 3 bases, leaving 13 bases between the germline ends. This CDR3 comprises 14 residues. CDR1 is SGHNT, CDR2 YYREEE, per germline (reference sequence). The CDR3 here is CASSMWQRDYGYTF. The CDR3 bases are TGTGCCAGCAGCATGTGGCAGAGGGACTATGGCTACACCTTC. The entire variable domain, with the rest obtained from reference TRBV5-4 and TRBJ1-2, is as follows: ETGVTQSPTHLIKTRGQQVTLRCSSQSGHNTVSWYQQALGQGPQFIFQYYREEENGRGNFPPRFSGLQFPNYSSELNVNALELDDSALYLCASSMWQRDYGYTFGSGTRLTVV.

The chain carries TRBV6-5 and TRBJ2-7; D is ambiguous. V lost 7 bases to trimming and J lost 0 bases, with 10 bases between them. CDR1 and CDR2 from the germline V gene are MNHEY and SVGAGI. This CDR3 comprises 13 residues. As DNA, the CDR3 is TGTGCCAGCACCTACCCGGGCTCCTACGAGCAGTACTTC. It translates to CASTYPGSYEQYF.

The CDR3 DNA follows: TGTGCCTTTAAGCCGGCAGCGAACACTGAAGCTTTCTTT. It is translated as CAFKPAANTEAFF. This rearrangement joins TRBV15 to TRBJ1-1; D is undetermined. The germline V and J ends were trimmed by 11 bases and 1 base, with 14 bases remaining between them. This CDR3 comprises 13 residues. The germline V gene has CDR1 LNHNV and CDR2 YYDKDF (reference sequence).

This chain links TRBV21-1 with TRBJ2-1; the table's TRBD1 call for D was not verified on the DNA. TRBV21-1 is tagged as a pseudogene. This CDR3 contains 19 residues. This CDR3 reads CARKEQGALFKSSYNEQFF. In DNA form, the CDR3 reads TGTGCCAGGAAAGAACAGGGGGCGCTTTTCAAGAGCTCCTACAATGAGCAGTTCTTC.

The J gene is TRBJ2-7, the V gene TRBV5-6, with TRBD2 matching over 7 bases. With V trimmed by 4 bases and J by 7 bases, 11 bases remained unmatched. The germline CDR1 and CDR2 sequences are SGHDT and YYEEEE. This CDR3 comprises 14 residues. As DNA, the CDR3 is TGTGCCAGCAGCCCCGGGCCGGGGGGAGATGAGCAGTACTTC. Amino acid sequence: CASSPGPGGDEQYF.

This clone was observed once. J is TRBJ2-3 and V is TRBV5-4, with TRBD1 identical over 7 bases. There are 16 residues in the CDR3. Losses at the gene ends were 4 bases for V and 1 base for J; bases not matched to a gene: 9. The germline V gene encodes CDR1 SGHNT and CDR2 YYREEE (reference sequence). The CDR3 DNA follows: TGTGCCAGCAGCCCCCCCAGACAGGGAGGCACAGATACGCAGTATTTT. This translates into CASSPPRQGGTDTQYF. Based on the CDR3 plus reference TRBV5-4 and TRBJ2-3, the full variable domain is ETGVTQSPTHLIKTRGQQVTLRCSSQSGHNTVSWYQQALGQGPQFIFQYYREEENGRGNFPPRFSGLQFPNYSSELNVNALELDDSALYLCASSPPRQGGTDTQYFGPGTRLTVL.

The chain recombines TRBV5-4 with TRBJ2-5, with 9 positions matching TRBD1. Germline assignment: CDR1 SGHNT and CDR2 YYREEE (reference sequence). V was clipped by 4 bases and J by 2 bases; unmatched bases: 6. CDR3 length: 15 amino acids. The CDR3, as DNA: TGTGCCAGCAGCGACGGACAGGGGCAACAAGAGACCCAGTACTTC. Translating it yields CASSDGQGQQETQYF. Complete variable domain (other parts from reference TRBV5-4 and TRBJ2-5): ETGVTQSPTHLIKTRGQQVTLRCSSQSGHNTVSWYQQALGQGPQFIFQYYREEENGRGNFPPRFSGLQFPNYSSELNVNALELDDSALYLCASSDGQGQQETQYFGPGTRLLVL.

As DNA, the CDR3 is TGTGCCAGCAGCTTAGTGCCCAGGATCCACGAGCAGTACTTC. Its translation is CASSLVPRIHEQYF. The chain recombines TRBV11-2 with TRBJ2-7; no firm D call. This CDR3 comprises 14 residues. The germline gives CDR1 SGHAT, CDR2 FQNNGV. Trimming cost V 1 base and J 5 bases, with 12 bases left between them.

The chain recombines TRBV5-6 with TRBJ2-7, with 7 bases identical to TRBD1. Germline CDR1 SGHDT, CDR2 YYEEEE. J lost 4 bases, V lost 4 bases, and 5 bases had no gene match. CDR3 size: 13 residues. The CDR3 loop reads CASSVGQVYEQYF. The CDR3 DNA follows: TGTGCCAGCAGCGTTGGACAGGTTTACGAGCAGTACTTC.

The CDR3 sequence is CASSFGQGSFYTF. The CDR3 nucleotides are TGTGCCAGCAGCTTCGGACAGGGAAGCTTTTACACCTTC. V and J are TRBV5-4 and TRBJ1-2, with TRBD1 identical over 8 bases. V trimming: 2 bases; J trimming: 11 bases; junction bases outside the gene matches: 8. CDR1 SGHNT and CDR2 YYREEE come from the germline V gene (reference sequence). The length of the CDR3 is 13 residues.

Comment on this clone: Within the sample, other DNA sequences also encode this same CDR3. The V and J genes are TRBV4-1 and TRBJ1-1, with TRBD1 as a possible D gene (6 bases). This CDR3 has 13 residues. Per the germline V gene, CDR1 is MGHRA and CDR2 is YSYEKL. The ends were cut back, 0 bases at V and 6 bases at J, with 8 bases in the middle. As DNA, the CDR3 is TGCGCCAGCAGCCAAGACAGGGGAGCTGAAGCTTTCTTT. Translation gives CASSQDRGAEAFF.

The chain combines TRBV29-1 with TRBJ2-1; D is uncertain. Germline V gene lookup returns CDR1 SQVTM and CDR2 ANQGSEA. V lost 6 bases, J lost 7 bases, and 10 bases lay in between. The CDR3 spans 11 residues. Here the CDR3 reads CSVVNPNEQFF. The CDR3 DNA sequence: TGCAGCGTCGTAAACCCTAATGAGCAGTTCTTC.

This clone has just one count. Germline and junction disagree at one end, which may indicate a read error. The rearrangement joins TRBV30 to TRBJ1-3; TRBD1 matches at 7 bases. The CDR3 contains 18 residues. In germline, CDR1 is GTSNPN, CDR2 SVGIG (reference sequence). DNA for the CDR3: TGTGCCTGGACCCACAGGGGTAGGGGCATATTATCTGGTAACACCATATATTTT. Residues: CAWTHRGRGILSGNTIYF.

This clone was recorded once. The V and J genes are TRBV4-1 and TRBJ2-7, with 8 bases that match TRBD2. Per the germline V gene, CDR1 is MGHRA and CDR2 is YSYEKL. V lost 5 bases to trimming and J lost 3 bases; unmatched junction nucleotides: 6. The CDR3 contains 14 residues. The CDR3 is CASSAGRGGYEQYF. The CDR3 bases are TGCGCCAGCAGCGCGGGCCGGGGGGGCTACGAGCAGTACTTC.

This clone was seen a single time. The chain links TRBV18 to TRBJ2-1; 8 bases are shared with TRBD1. V dropped 6 bases and J dropped 4; count of bases not matched to a gene: 5. The germline gives CDR1 KGHSH, CDR2 LQKENI. CDR3 length: 14 residues. The CDR3 reads CASSTGDHYNEQFF. The CDR3 DNA sequence: TGTGCCAGCTCGACAGGGGACCATTACAATGAGCAGTTCTTC.

V and J are TRBV5-1 and TRBJ1-1; 7 bases agree with TRBD1. The CDR3 loop spans 16 amino acids. Trimming took 1 base from V and 0 from J; bases not matched to a gene: 6. Germline V gene lookup returns CDR1 SGHRS and CDR2 YFSETQ. CDR3 coding DNA: TGCGCCAGCAGCTTGCAGAAAACAGGGGTGAACACTGAAGCTTTCTTT. Protein: CASSLQKTGVNTEAFF.

About this clone: The same CDR3 is also encoded by other DNA sequences in this sample. The genes are TRBV29-1 and TRBJ1-1; no definite D call. Germline V lookup: CDR1 SQVTM, CDR2 ANQGSEA. This CDR3 has 12 amino acids. Between the trimmed V and J ends, which lost 6 bases and 4 bases, there was a span of 12 bases. The chain's CDR3 is CSVAGRFTEAFF. CDR3 sequence (DNA): TGCAGCGTGGCGGGAAGATTCACTGAAGCTTTCTTT.

This clone occurred a few times. The genes are TRBV7-9 and TRBJ1-1; weak D call: TRBD1 (5 bases). CDR3 length: 13 amino acids. Germline V lookup: CDR1 SEHNR, CDR2 FQNEAQ (reference sequence). V lost 3 bases to trimming and J lost 1 base, with 6 bases between them. The CDR3 loop is CASSFTGNTEAFF. CDR3 sequence (DNA): TGTGCCAGCAGCTTCACAGGGAACACTGAAGCTTTCTTT. The full variable domain, rest sourced from reference TRBV7-9 and TRBJ1-1, is DTGVSQNPRHKITKRGQNVTFRCDPISEHNRLYWYRQTLGQGPEFLTYFQNEAQLEKSRLLSDRFSAERPKGSFSTLEIQRTEQGDSAMYLCASSFTGNTEAFFGQGTRLTVV.

This rearrangement joins TRBV25-1 to TRBJ2-6; the D is unclear. This CDR3 is 13 amino acids long. Between the trimmed V and J ends, which lost 7 bases and 1 base, there was a span of 5 bases. Germline V gene data show CDR1 as MGHDK and CDR2 as SYGVNS. CDR3 sequence: CASKVSGANVLTF. The CDR3 DNA reads TGTGCCAGCAAGGTATCTGGGGCCAACGTCCTGACTTTC.

The V call is TRBV15, the J call TRBJ1-6, with 9 nucleotides matching TRBD1. The J segment lost 8 bases and the V segment lost 3 bases, leaving 2 bases of the junction unmatched. The CDR3 runs 14 residues. Germline CDR1 and CDR2: LNHNV and YYDKDF (reference sequence). CDR3 nucleotides: TGTGCCACCAGCAGGGGGGACAGGGATTCACCCCTCCACTTT. Protein sequence: CATSRGDRDSPLHF. The whole variable domain, filled in from reference TRBV15 and TRBJ1-6, reads DAMVIQNPRYQVTQFGKPVTLSCSQTLNHNVMYWYQQKSSQAPKLLFHYYDKDFNNEADTPDNFQSRRPNTSFCFLDIRSPGLGDTAMYLCATSRGDRDSPLHFGNGTRLTVT.